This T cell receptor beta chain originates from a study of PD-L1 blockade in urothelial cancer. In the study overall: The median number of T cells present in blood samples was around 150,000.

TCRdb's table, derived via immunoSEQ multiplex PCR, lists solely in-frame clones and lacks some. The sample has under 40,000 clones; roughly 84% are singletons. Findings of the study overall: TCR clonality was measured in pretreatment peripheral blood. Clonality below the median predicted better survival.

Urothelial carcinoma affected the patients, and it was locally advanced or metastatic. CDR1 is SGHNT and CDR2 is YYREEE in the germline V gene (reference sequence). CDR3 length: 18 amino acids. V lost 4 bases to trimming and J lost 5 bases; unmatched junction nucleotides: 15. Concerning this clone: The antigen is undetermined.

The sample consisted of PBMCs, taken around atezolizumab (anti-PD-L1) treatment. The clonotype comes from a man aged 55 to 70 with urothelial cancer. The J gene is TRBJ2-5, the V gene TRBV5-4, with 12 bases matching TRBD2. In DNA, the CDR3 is TGTGCCAGCAGCCAAGGTCGCGCTAGCGGGAGGGCTGGCGAGACCCAGTACTTC. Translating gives CASSQGRASGRAGETQYF.